What follows are 23 T cell receptor beta chains derived from one specimen sequenced in a study of T cell repertoires in ileal Crohn's disease. The method was immunoSEQ multiplex PCR; TCRdb's version includes in-frame clones alone and lacks a portion of them. Of tens of thousands of clones in the sample, about 81% were seen once. The material sequenced was ileal tissue. The receptors were gathered from an adult with Crohn's disease.

The rearrangement links TRBV4-2 to TRBJ1-5, with 7 bases lining up with TRBD1. The V gene end was trimmed by 0 bases and the J gene end by 2 bases; junction bases not matched to a gene: 1. The CDR3 is 15 amino acids. CDR1 and CDR2 (germline): LGHNA, YNFKEQ. CDR3 protein: CASSQDGQGNQPQHF. CDR3 nucleotide sequence: TGTGCCAGCAGCCAAGACGGACAGGGCAATCAGCCCCAGCATTTT.

As DNA, the CDR3 is TGCGCCAGCAGCTTGGGACAGGGGAGAGAAGGCTACACCTTC. Protein: CASSLGQGREGYTF. The chain carries TRBV5-1 and TRBJ1-2; 8 bases agree with TRBD1. Germline V gene lookup returns CDR1 SGHRS and CDR2 YFSETQ. The CDR3 consists of 14 residues. V lost 0 bases, J lost 8 bases, and 6 bases stayed unmatched.

CDR3 loop: CASSLGLSTDTQYF. CDR3 DNA sequence: TGTGCCAGCAGCTTAGGCTTAAGCACAGATACGCAGTATTTT. This rearrangement joins TRBV13 to TRBJ2-3; no firm D call. Germline V gene lookup returns CDR1 PRHDT and CDR2 FYEKMQ (reference sequence). The CDR3 sequence is 14 residues long. V gave up 0 bases and J gave up 0 bases, with 4 bases separating them.

This clone was detected only once. V and J are TRBV5-1 and TRBJ2-7, with 9 bases aligning to TRBD1. From germline, CDR1 is SGHRS and CDR2 YFSETQ. The CDR3 totals 13 residues. The trim removed 4 bases at V and 7 bases at J, leaving 6 bases unmatched. CDR3 sequence: CASSGTGFQEQYF. DNA for the CDR3: TGCGCCAGCAGCGGGACAGGGTTTCAGGAGCAGTACTTC. The variable domain in full, with the rest retrieved from reference TRBV5-1 and TRBJ2-7, is KAGVTQTPRYLIKTRGQQVTLSCSPISGHRSVSWYQQTPGQGLQFLFEYFSETQRNKGNFPGRFSGRQFSNSRSEMNVSTLELGDSALYLCASSGTGFQEQYFGPGTRLTVT.

The chain combines TRBV25-1 with TRBJ2-5, with 9 bases identical to TRBD1. V was clipped by 2 bases and J by 3 bases; unmatched bases: 7. CDR1 and CDR2 from the germline V gene are MGHDK and SYGVNS. CDR3 length equals 16 residues. This chain's CDR3 is CASSEMGTGSKETQYF. CDR3 DNA sequence: TGTGCCAGCAGTGAAATGGGGACAGGGAGTAAAGAGACCCAGTACTTC.

This chain connects TRBV6-5 to TRBJ2-3; 8 nucleotides align to TRBD2. V lost 2 bases to trimming and J lost 6 bases; unmatched junction nucleotides: 7. Per germline, CDR1 MNHEY and CDR2 SVGAGI. This CDR3 contains 15 residues. CDR3 sequence (DNA): TGTGCCAGCAGTTACGACCGGGGGGGATGGGATACGCAGTATTTT. The encoded protein is CASSYDRGGWDTQYF.

The chain couples TRBV7-2 to TRBJ2-3, with TRBD2 identical over 8 bases. The V and J ends lost 5 bases and 6 bases, in that order; junction bases with no gene match: 13. CDR3 length: 16 amino acids. Germline values: CDR1 SGHTA, CDR2 FQGNSA. CDR3 sequence reads: CASSPRWRGARDTQYF. The CDR3 coding sequence is TGTGCCAGCAGCCCCCGTTGGCGGGGGGCAAGGGATACGCAGTATTTT.

V gene TRBV4-1 combines with J gene TRBJ2-5, with D perhaps TRBD1 (8 bases). Germline CDR1 is MGHRA and CDR2 is YSYEKL. The V end was cut by 4 bases, the J end by 4 bases, with 19 bases between. This CDR3 comprises 16 residues. The CDR3 reads CASSLYRGEGGETQYF. The DNA of the CDR3 is TGCGCCAGCAGCCTGTACAGGGGGGAGGGAGGAGAGACCCAGTACTTC.

The chain employs TRBV5-1 and TRBJ2-7; 10 bases are a match to TRBD1. Germline V CDR1 and CDR2: SGHRS, YFSETQ. The CDR3 has 15 amino acids. V was pared by 3 bases and J by 5 bases, with 8 bases of the junction left unmatched. The CDR3 DNA follows: TGCGCCAGCAGCTCGGGACAGGGGACGGGCCACGAGCAGTACTTC. This gives the protein CASSSGQGTGHEQYF.

The CDR3, as DNA: TGTGCCAGCAGTGAGGCCAGGGGGGACACTGAAGCTTTCTTT. Its protein product is CASSEARGDTEAFF. The chain combines TRBV2 with TRBJ1-1; TRBD1 agrees at 7 bases. The CDR3 is 14 amino acids. V lost 3 bases and J lost 3; bases outside the gene matches: 4. Per germline, CDR1 SNHLY and CDR2 FYNNEI.

This clone was detected a few times. The chain combines TRBV4-1 with TRBJ2-7; unclear D gene. The germline V gene encodes CDR1 MGHRA and CDR2 YSYEKL. This CDR3 has 13 residues. V was cut by 2 bases and J by 4 bases, with 9 bases left in between. CDR3: CASSQFDGYEQYF. The CDR3 bases are TGCGCCAGCAGCCAATTCGACGGGTACGAGCAGTACTTC.

The count of this clone is one. This chain joins TRBV5-1 and TRBJ1-1; 10 bases agree with TRBD1. Germline lookup yields CDR1 SGHRS and CDR2 YFSETQ. V shed 1 base, J shed 6 bases, and the junction held 6 bases outside the gene matches. The CDR3 sequence is 15 residues long. CDR3 nucleotide sequence: TGCGCCAGCAGCTTGACCGGGACAGGGGACCCTGAAGCTTTCTTT. Residues: CASSLTGTGDPEAFF.

J is TRBJ2-5 and V is TRBV25-1; a possible D gene is TRBD2 (7 bases). The end of the DNA fits TRBJ2-7 better, so the J call may be wrong. The CDR3 loop spans 15 amino acids. CDR1 is MGHDK, CDR2 SYGVNS, per germline. This CDR3 reads CASSEFGGAYYEQYF. CDR3 DNA sequence: TGTGCCAGCAGTGAATTTGGGGGGGCTTACTACGAGCAGTACTTC.

The J gene is TRBJ2-3, the V gene TRBV4-3; 11 bases are a match to TRBD1. Trimming cost V 0 bases and J 4 bases; bases outside gene matches: 3. The CDR3 covers 16 residues. Germline V CDR1 and CDR2: LGHNA, YSLEER. CDR3 sequence (DNA): TGCGCCAGCAGCCAAGATATGGGACAGGGGGCAGATACGCAGTATTTT. Translation: CASSQDMGQGADTQYF.

There are a few counts of this clone. This chain uses TRBV11-2 with TRBJ1-2; 11 positions match TRBD1. The CDR3 covers 13 residues. J gave up 6 bases and V 4 bases, and 1 base lay outside the gene matches. Germline CDR1 and CDR2: SGHAT and FQNNGV. The CDR3 coding sequence is TGTGCCAGCAGCTGGGGACAGGGGGATGGCTACACCTTC. Translating gives CASSWGQGDGYTF.

The chain links TRBV11-2 to TRBJ1-3; 7 bases map to TRBD1. CDR1 is SGHAT, CDR2 FQNNGV, per germline. V shed 5 bases and J 0 bases; nucleotides not matched to a gene: 10. CDR3 length: 17 residues. The CDR3 loop is CASSPRGQSSSGNTIYF. The CDR3 nucleotides are TGTGCCAGCAGCCCCCGGGGACAGTCGAGCTCTGGAAACACCATATATTTT.

The chain recombines TRBV9 with TRBJ2-7, with no clear D. The CDR3 extends over 14 amino acids. Per germline, CDR1 SGDLS and CDR2 YYNGEE. V lost 0 bases to trimming and J lost 2 bases, with 9 bases between them. The DNA of the CDR3 is TGTGCCAGCAGCGTAGGGGCAGGTACCTACGAGCAGTACTTC. Protein sequence: CASSVGAGTYEQYF.

This clone occurred once. This chain connects TRBV6-5 to TRBJ1-2, with 8 bases matching TRBD1. Germline V lookup: CDR1 MNHEY, CDR2 SVGAGI. This CDR3 contains 14 residues. V was pared by 7 bases and J by 8 bases, with 12 bases of the junction left unmatched. This CDR3 is CASKTPGQVLGYTF. CDR3 bases: TGTGCCAGCAAAACCCCGGGACAGGTGTTGGGCTACACCTTC.

The V and J genes are TRBV10-2 and TRBJ1-1; 7 bases align to TRBD1. This CDR3 contains 15 residues. Germline V gene lookup returns CDR1 WSHSY and CDR2 SAAADI. Trimming removed 8 bases from V and 1 base from J; junction bases left unmatched: 10. In nucleotides, the CDR3 is TGCGCCAGCCGCTCTACGGGACAGACGAACACTGAAGCTTTCTTT. It translates to CASRSTGQTNTEAFF.

The genes are TRBV10-3 and TRBJ2-7; D may be TRBD2 (5 bases). V shed 4 bases and J shed 2 bases, with 6 bases lying between them. Germline CDR1 and CDR2: ENHRY and SYGVKD. The CDR3 extends over 12 amino acids. The CDR3 sequence: CAISGEPYEQYF. The CDR3 DNA is TGTGCCATCAGTGGGGAGCCCTACGAGCAGTACTTC.

As to this clone: At one end, the junction sequence differs from germline, possibly due to a read error. V usage is TRBV6-5 and J usage is TRBJ2-1; 11 positions agree with TRBD2. Per the germline V gene, CDR1 is MNHEY and CDR2 is SVGAGI. There are 15 residues in the CDR3. The CDR3 nucleotides are TGTGCCAGCAGTTCTAGCGGGGGGACATACAGTGAGCAGTTCTTC. Its translation is CASSSSGGTYSEQFF.

Only one count was recorded for this clone. The J gene is TRBJ1-6, the V gene TRBV27, with 10 bases lining up with TRBD1. V lost 6 bases and J lost 9; bases outside the gene matches: 8. CDR1 is MNHEY, CDR2 SMNVEV, per germline (reference sequence). The CDR3 length is 15 residues. This chain's CDR3 is CASRTPGTGVSPLHF. The CDR3 DNA sequence: TGTGCCAGCAGGACACCCGGGACAGGGGTTTCACCCCTCCACTTT.

The V call is TRBV6-5, the J call TRBJ2-4; 9 nucleotides line up with TRBD1. Germline V gene lookup returns CDR1 MNHEY and CDR2 SVGAGI. The CDR3 has 15 residues. V dropped 7 bases and J dropped 3; count of bases not matched to a gene: 7. The CDR3 sequence is CASTPGQGVKNIQYF. The CDR3, as DNA: TGTGCCAGCACCCCGGGACAGGGTGTCAAAAACATTCAGTACTTC.